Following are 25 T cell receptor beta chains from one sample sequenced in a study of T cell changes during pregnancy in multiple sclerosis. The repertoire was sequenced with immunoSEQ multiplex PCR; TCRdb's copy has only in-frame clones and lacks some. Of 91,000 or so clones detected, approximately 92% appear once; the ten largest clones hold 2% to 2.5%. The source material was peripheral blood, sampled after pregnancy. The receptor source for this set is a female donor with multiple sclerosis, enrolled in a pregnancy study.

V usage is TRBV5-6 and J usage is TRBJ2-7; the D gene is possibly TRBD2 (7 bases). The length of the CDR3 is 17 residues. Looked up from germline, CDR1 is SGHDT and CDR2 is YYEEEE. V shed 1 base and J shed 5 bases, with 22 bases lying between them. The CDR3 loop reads CASSLSPAGALGDEQYF. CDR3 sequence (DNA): TGTGCCAGCAGCTTGAGCCCTGCGGGGGCTTTAGGAGACGAGCAGTACTTC. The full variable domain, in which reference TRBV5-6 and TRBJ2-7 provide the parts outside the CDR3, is DAGVTQSPTHLIKTRGQQVTLRCSPKSGHDTVSWYQQALGQGPQFIFQYYEEEERQRGNFPDRFSGHQFPNYSSELNVNALLLGDSALYLCASSLSPAGALGDEQYFGPGTRLTVT.

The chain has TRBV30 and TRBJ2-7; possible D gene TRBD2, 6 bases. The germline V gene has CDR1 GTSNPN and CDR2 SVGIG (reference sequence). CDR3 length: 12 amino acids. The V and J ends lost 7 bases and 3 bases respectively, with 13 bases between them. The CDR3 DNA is TGTGCCTTACGGGACTGGAGCTACGAGCAGTACTTC. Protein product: CALRDWSYEQYF.

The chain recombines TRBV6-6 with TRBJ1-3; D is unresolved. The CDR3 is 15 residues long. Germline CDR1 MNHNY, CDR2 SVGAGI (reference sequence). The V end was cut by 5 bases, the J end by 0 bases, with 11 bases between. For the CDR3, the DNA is TGTGCCAGCAGTCCTGGACTCCCCTCTGGAAACACCATATATTTT. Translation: CASSPGLPSGNTIYF.

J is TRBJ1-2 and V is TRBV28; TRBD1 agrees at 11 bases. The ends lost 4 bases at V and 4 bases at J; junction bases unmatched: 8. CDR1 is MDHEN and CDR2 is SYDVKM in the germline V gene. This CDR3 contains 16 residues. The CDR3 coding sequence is TGTGCCAGCAGTTCCACCGGGACAGGGGGGCTCTATGGCTACACCTTC. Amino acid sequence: CASSSTGTGGLYGYTF.

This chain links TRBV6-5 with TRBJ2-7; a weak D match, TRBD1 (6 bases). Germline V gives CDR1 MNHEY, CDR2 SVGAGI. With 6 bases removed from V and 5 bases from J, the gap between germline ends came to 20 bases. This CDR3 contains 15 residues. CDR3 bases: TGTGCCAGCAGCCGGACAGAATTCTTTACCGACGAGCAGTACTTC. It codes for CASSRTEFFTDEQYF.

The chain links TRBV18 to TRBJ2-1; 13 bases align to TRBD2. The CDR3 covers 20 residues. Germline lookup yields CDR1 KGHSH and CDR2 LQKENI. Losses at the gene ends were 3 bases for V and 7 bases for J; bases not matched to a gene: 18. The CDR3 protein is CASSPRGLAGVGERGNEQFF. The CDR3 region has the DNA TGTGCCAGCTCACCGAGAGGACTAGCGGGAGTAGGGGAGAGGGGGAATGAGCAGTTCTTC.

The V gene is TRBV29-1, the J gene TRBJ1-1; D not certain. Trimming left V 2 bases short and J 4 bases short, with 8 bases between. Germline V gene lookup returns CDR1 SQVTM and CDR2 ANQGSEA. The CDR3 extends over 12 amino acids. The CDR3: CSVEPRATEAFF. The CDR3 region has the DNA TGCAGCGTTGAACCGAGAGCCACTGAAGCTTTCTTT.

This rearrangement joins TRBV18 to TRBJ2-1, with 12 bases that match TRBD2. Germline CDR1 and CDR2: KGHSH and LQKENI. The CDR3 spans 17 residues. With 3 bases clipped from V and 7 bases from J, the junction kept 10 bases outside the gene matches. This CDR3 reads CASSPYRLAGAWNEQFF. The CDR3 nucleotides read TGTGCCAGCTCACCCTACCGACTAGCGGGAGCGTGGAATGAGCAGTTCTTC.

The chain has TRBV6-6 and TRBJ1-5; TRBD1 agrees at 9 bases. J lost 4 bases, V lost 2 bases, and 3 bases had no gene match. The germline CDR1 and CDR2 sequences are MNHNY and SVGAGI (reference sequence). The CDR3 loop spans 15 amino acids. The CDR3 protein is CASSYGTGWNQPQHF. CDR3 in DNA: TGTGCCAGCAGTTACGGGACAGGGTGGAATCAGCCCCAGCATTTT.

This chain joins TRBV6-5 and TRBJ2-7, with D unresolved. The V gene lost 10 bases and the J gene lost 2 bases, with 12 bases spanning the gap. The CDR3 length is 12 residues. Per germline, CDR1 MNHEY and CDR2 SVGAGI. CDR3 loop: CATSGQAYEQYF. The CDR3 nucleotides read TGTGCCACCTCTGGTCAGGCCTACGAGCAGTACTTC.

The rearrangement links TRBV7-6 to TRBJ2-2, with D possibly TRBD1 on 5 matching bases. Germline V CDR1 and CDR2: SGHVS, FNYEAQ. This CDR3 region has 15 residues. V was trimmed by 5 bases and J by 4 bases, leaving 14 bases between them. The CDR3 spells CASSRSTDSTGELFF. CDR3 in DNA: TGTGCCAGCAGCCGAAGCACCGACAGCACCGGGGAGCTGTTTTTT.

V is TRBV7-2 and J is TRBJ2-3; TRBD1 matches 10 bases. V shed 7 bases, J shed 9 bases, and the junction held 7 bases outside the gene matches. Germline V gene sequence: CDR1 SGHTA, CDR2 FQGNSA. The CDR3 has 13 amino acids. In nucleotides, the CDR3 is TGTGCCAGCACCTCGACAGGGGGCGGAACGCAGTATTTT. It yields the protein CASTSTGGGTQYF.

CDR3 in DNA: TGTGCCAGCAGTGAGACAGGCACCTACGAGCAGTACTTC. Translation gives CASSETGTYEQYF. The V gene is TRBV6-6, the J gene TRBJ2-7; TRBD1 is a possible D gene (6 bases). Germline loops: CDR1 MNHNY, CDR2 SVGAGI (reference sequence). V lost 5 bases and J lost 2, with 10 bases in between. This CDR3 has 13 residues.

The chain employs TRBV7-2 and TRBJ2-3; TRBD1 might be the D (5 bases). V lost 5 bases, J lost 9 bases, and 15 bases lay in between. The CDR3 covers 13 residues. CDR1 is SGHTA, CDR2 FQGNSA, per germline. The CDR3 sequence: CASSPIRSGTQYF. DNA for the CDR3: TGTGCCAGCAGCCCGATTCGGTCAGGGACGCAGTATTTT. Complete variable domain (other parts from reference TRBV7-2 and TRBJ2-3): GAGVSQSPSNKVTEKGKDVELRCDPISGHTALYWYRQSLGQGLEFLIYFQGNSAPDKSGLPSDRFSAERTGGSVSTLTIQRTQQEDSAVYLCASSPIRSGTQYFGPGTRLTVL.

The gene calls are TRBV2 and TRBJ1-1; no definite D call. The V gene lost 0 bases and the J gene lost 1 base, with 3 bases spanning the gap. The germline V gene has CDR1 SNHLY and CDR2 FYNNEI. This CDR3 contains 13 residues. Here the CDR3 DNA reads TGTGCCAGCAGTGAAGCCAGGAACACTGAAGCTTTCTTT. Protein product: CASSEARNTEAFF.

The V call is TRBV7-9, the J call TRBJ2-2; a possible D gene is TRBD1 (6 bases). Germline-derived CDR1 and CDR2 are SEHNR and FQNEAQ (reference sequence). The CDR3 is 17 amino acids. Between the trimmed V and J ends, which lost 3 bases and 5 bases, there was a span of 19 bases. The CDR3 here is CASSLAGTRDRTGELFF. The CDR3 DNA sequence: TGTGCCAGCAGCTTGGCCGGGACAAGGGATCGGACCGGGGAGCTGTTTTTT.

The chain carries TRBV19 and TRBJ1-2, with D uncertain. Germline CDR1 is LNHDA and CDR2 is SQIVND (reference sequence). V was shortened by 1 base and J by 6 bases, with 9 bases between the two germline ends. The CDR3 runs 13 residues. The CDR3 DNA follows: TGTGCCAGTAGTATAGCAGGCAGAGATGGCTACACCTTC. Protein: CASSIAGRDGYTF.

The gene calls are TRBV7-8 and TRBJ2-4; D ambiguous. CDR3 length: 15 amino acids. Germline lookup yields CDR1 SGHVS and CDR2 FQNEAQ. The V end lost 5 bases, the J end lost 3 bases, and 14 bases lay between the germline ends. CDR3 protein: CASSRRRVGKNIQYF. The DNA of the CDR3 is TGTGCCAGCAGCCGTAGGAGAGTTGGCAAAAACATTCAGTACTTC.

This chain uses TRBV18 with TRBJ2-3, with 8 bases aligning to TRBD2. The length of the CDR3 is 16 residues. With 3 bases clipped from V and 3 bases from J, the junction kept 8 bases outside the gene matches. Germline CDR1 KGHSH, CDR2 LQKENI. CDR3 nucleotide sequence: TGTGCCAGCTCACCCCAGGAGCGGGAGATAACAGATACGCAGTATTTT. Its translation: CASSPQEREITDTQYF.

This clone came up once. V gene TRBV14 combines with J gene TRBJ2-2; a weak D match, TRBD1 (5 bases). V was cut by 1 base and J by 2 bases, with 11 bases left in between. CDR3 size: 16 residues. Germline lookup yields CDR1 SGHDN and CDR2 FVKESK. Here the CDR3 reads CASSQVRTLNTGELFF. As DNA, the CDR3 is TGTGCCAGCAGCCAAGTCCGGACACTAAACACCGGGGAGCTGTTTTTT.

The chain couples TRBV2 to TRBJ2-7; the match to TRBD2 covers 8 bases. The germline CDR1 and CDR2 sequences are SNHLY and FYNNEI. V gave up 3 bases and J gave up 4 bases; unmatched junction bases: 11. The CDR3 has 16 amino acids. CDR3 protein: CASSDPSGTRSYEQYF. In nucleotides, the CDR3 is TGTGCCAGCAGTGATCCTTCCGGGACTAGGTCTTACGAGCAGTACTTC.

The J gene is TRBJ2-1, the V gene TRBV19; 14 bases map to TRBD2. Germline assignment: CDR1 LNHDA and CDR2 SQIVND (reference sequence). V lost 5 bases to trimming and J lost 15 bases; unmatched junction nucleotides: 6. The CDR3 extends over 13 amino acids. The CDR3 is CASSSGLAGGPFF. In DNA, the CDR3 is TGTGCCAGTAGTTCCGGACTAGCGGGGGGCCCGTTCTTC.

The CDR3 DNA follows: TGTGCCAGCAGTTTATTAGACAGGGGGCGTGGGGCCAACGTCCTGACTTTC. The encoded protein is CASSLLDRGRGANVLTF. V is TRBV28 and J is TRBJ2-6; TRBD1 matches at 10 bases. Per the germline V gene, CDR1 is MDHEN and CDR2 is SYDVKM. The CDR3 is 17 residues long. Trimming removed 1 base from V and 3 bases from J; junction bases left unmatched: 3.

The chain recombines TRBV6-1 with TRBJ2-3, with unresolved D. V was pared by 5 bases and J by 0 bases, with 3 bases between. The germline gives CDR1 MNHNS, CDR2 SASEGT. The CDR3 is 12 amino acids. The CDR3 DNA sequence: TGTGCCAGCAGTCTTAGCACAGATACGCAGTATTTT. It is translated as CASSLSTDTQYF.

CDR3 region: CASSPLREANTEAFF. The CDR3 nucleotides read TGTGCCAGCTCACCTTTACGGGAGGCGAACACTGAAGCTTTCTTT. The chain combines TRBV18 with TRBJ1-1; no definite D call. Germline CDR1 KGHSH, CDR2 LQKENI. Trimming took 3 bases from V and 1 from J, leaving 12 bases between them. The CDR3 loop spans 15 amino acids.